This T cell receptor beta chain was observed in a study of cytomegalovirus exposure and HLA in healthy donors. The PCR was carried out with 60 Vbeta primers and 13 Jbeta primers. Measured with immunoSEQ multiplex PCR; TCRdb has only the in-frame clones, and not every one. The table has roughly 140,000 clones, about 80% seen once. Material: PBMCs. The clonotype comes from a man between 35 and 55 years old in good health and CMV-seropositive.

This CDR3 is CATGSPGDPPNTEAFF. The DNA of the CDR3 is TGTGCCACCGGGAGTCCGGGGGACCCGCCTAACACTGAAGCTTTCTTT. V gene TRBV10-3 combines with J gene TRBJ1-1, with D possibly being TRBD1 (5 bases). The length of the CDR3 is 16 residues. V lost 10 bases and J 2 bases, leaving 23 bases between the germline ends. Germline V gene sequence: CDR1 ENHRY, CDR2 SYGVKD.